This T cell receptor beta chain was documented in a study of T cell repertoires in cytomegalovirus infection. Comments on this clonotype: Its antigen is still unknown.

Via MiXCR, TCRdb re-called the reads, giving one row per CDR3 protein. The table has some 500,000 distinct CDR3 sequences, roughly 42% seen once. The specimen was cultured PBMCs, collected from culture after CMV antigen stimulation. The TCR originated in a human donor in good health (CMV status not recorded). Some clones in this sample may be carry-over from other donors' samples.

CDR3 in amino acids: CASRGGDSFGNTIYF. The CDR3 DNA reads TGTGCCAGCAGAGGGGGGGACTCCTTTGGAAACACCATATATTTT. The chain combines TRBV28 with TRBJ1-3; a possible D gene is TRBD1 (6 bases). V gave up 6 bases and J gave up 3 bases, with 15 bases separating them. The CDR3 length is 15 residues. The germline V gene has CDR1 MDHEN and CDR2 SYDVKM.